The 6 T cell receptor beta chains given below trace back to one sample, sequenced in a study of CXCR3-negative and CXCR3-positive naive CD8 T cells. TRB cDNA libraries were made by UMI-labeled 5' RACE. TCRdb re-called the 5' RACE reads and shows each CDR3 protein once, DNA omitted. This sample lists approximately 74,000 distinct CDR3 sequences; its ten largest clones have roughly 1.5%. What was sequenced was naive CXCR3- CD8+ T cells from blood. Regarding subset: CD45RO-CCR7+CD27+CD95- naive CD8+ T cells lacking CXCR3 (TNR3-). The source of these receptors is a human donor in good health. Some clones in this sample may be carry-over from other donors' samples.

The chain couples TRBV5-1 to TRBJ2-5; TCRdb lists TRBD2, though no DNA is available to test this call. This CDR3 is 13 amino acids long. The V gene's germline CDR1 is SGHRS and CDR2 YFSETQ. CDR3 amino acids: CASSDGRRGTQYF.

The chain carries TRBV20-1 and TRBJ2-1; absent DNA, TCRdb's TRBD2 call cannot be checked. The V gene's germline CDR1 is DFQATT and CDR2 SNEGSKA (reference sequence). This CDR3 is built from 13 residues. The CDR3 spells CSARSSEDNEQFF.

This chain uses TRBV29-1 with TRBJ2-4; without DNA, the TCRdb call of TRBD1 cannot be checked. The CDR3 has 17 residues. CDR1 is SQVTM and CDR2 is ANQGSEA in the germline V gene. CDR3 amino acids: CSVEGQAVGVAKNIQYF.

The chain employs TRBV5-1 and TRBJ1-5; the D call from TCRdb, TRBD1, cannot be confirmed without DNA. This CDR3 has 15 residues. Germline assignment: CDR1 SGHRS and CDR2 YFSETQ. The CDR3 sequence is CASSSGTGPNQPQHF.

J is TRBJ1-5 and V is TRBV7-2; the TCRdb D gene call, TRBD1, has no DNA to confirm it. This CDR3 comprises 16 residues. Germline CDR1 reads SGHTA; CDR2 reads FQGNSA. The CDR3 here is CASSPTGSRGNQPQHF.

V and J are TRBV5-1 and TRBJ2-5. CDR3 size: 13 residues. Germline V CDR1 and CDR2: SGHRS, YFSETQ. Here the CDR3 reads CASSWDRGETQYF. The variable domain in full, with the rest retrieved from reference TRBV5-1 and TRBJ2-5, is KAGVTQTPRYLIKTRGQQVTLSCSPISGHRSVSWYQQTPGQGLQFLFEYFSETQRNKGNFPGRFSGRQFSNSRSEMNVSTLELGDSALYLCASSWDRGETQYFGPGTRLLVL.